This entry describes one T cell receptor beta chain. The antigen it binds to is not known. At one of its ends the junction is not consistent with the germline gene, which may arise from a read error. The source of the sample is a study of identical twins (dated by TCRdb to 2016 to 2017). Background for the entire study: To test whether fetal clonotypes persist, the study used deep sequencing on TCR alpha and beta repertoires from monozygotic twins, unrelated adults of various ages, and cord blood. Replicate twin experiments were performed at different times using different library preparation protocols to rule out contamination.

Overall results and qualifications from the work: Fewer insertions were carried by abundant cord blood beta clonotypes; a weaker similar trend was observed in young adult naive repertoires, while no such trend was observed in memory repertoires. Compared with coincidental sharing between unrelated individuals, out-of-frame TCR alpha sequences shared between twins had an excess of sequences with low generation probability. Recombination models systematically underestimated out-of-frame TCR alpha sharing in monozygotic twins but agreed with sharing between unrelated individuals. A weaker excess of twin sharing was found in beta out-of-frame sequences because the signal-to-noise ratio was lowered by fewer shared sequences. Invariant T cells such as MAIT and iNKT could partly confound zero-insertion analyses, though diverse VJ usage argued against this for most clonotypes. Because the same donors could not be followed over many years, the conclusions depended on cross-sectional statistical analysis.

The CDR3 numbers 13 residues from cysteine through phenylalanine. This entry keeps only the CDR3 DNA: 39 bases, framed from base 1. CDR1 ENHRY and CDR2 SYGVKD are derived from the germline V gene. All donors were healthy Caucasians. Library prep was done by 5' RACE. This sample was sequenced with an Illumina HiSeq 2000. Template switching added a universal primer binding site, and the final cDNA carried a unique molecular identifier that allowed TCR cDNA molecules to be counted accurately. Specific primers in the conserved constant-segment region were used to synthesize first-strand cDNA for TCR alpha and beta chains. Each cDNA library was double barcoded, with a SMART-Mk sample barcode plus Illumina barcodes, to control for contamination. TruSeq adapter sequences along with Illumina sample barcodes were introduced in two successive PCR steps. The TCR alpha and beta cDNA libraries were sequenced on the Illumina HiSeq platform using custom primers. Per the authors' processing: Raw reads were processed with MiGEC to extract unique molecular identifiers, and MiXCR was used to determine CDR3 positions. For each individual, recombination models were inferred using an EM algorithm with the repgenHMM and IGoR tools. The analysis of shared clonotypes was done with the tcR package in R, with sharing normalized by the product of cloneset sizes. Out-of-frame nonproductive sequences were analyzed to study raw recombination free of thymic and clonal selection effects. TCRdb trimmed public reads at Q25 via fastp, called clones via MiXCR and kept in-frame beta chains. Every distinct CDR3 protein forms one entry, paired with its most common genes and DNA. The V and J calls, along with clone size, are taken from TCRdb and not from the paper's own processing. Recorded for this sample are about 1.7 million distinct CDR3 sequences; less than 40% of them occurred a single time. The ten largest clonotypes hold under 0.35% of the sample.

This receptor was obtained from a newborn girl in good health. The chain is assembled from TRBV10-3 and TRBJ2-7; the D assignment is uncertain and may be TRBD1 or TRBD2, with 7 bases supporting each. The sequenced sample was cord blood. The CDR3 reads CAIKRDSSYGQYF. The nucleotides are TGTGCCATCAAGCGGGACAGCTCCTACGGGCAGTACTTC.